This paragraph covers one T cell receptor beta chain sequence. Its antigen is unknown. No base-level quality is on record; no much larger clone is a single base apart. Looking up the germline V gene yields CDR1 SNHLY and CDR2 FYNNEI. Trimming removed 6 bases from V and 1 base from J, leaving 7 bases between the germline ends. From its cysteine to its phenylalanine, the CDR3 spans 13 amino acids. The read is trimmed to its CDR3 DNA, 39 bases read in frame from base 1. TCRbeta CDR3 regions were amplified from genomic DNA using the immunoSEQ Assay, a bias-controlled multiplex PCR. The original pipeline was this. The number of nucleated cells in each sample was estimated from the amplification of reference gene primers within the assay. To quantify the absolute abundance of each unique TCRbeta CDR3 rearrangement, sequence reads were collapsed and filtered. For each sample, productive Simpson clonality was calculated as the square root of Simpson's diversity index across productive rearrangements. The table was pulled from immuneACCESS by TCRdb, which kept in-frame rearrangements only. Such tables lose some clones; where checked, under half of the loss comes from unresolved V genes, and the rest has no known cause. The D gene and trimming were derived from the DNA, and the V and J assignments and clone size from that table. Counted in this sample were about 200,000 clones; approximately 73% of them appeared once. Of the sample, around a sixth falls within the top ten clones.

This entry is derived from a study of blood T cell repertoires in COVID-19 (dated by TCRdb to 2020 to 2021). As for the study more broadly: Samples covering the acute and convalescent phases of COVID-19 were provided by collaborators in the United States, Italy and Spain. The material from the prospective study consisted of cDNA or gDNA derived from T cells, B-cell-depleted T cells, or PBMCs. Deeply sampled blood TCRbeta repertoires from subjects exposed to, actively infected with, or recovered from COVID-19 were included in the dataset. The repertoires were released in a freely available public database intended as a resource for research on the immune response to SARS-CoV-2. The samples were drawn from the first 160 participants of the ongoing ImmuneRACE study and from over 950 subjects provided by 6 global collaborators. The sample metadata nearly always contained a de-identified subject ID, COVID-19 status, age in years and sex. Where available, HLA class I and class II types were taken from metadata supplied by the sample provider and were not determined by assay-based typing. The paper as a whole reports these results and caveats: The quantity of clinical and demographic metadata differed by source and by participant and was supplied without curation.

Participants in the prospective study were enrolled through a virtual design, were aged roughly 18 to 90 years, and lived in 24 United States geographic areas. In the prospective study, participants were assigned to cohorts based on the clinical history participants reported in a screening survey and a study questionnaire. Each participant in the prospective study had whole blood, serum and a nasopharyngeal or oropharyngeal swab collected by mobile phlebotomists. Additional blood draws and questionnaires over an approximately two-month period could optionally be provided by prospective study participants. Before DNA extraction, blood samples from the prospective study were shipped at room temperature or frozen.

This receptor chain uses TRBV2 and TRBJ1-3, with TRBD1 as a weak D call on 6 bases. Material for sequencing was PBMCs or T cells enriched from blood (not recorded which). This TCR derives from a woman aged 45 to 65 with acute COVID-19. Read as DNA, the sequence is TGTGCCAGCAGACAGGGTTCTGGAAACACCATATATTTT. This gives the protein CASRQGSGNTIYF. With all but the CDR3 taken from the reference TRBV2 and TRBJ1-3 genes, the full variable domain is: EPEVTQTPSHQVTQMGQEVILRCVPISNHLYFYWYRQILGQKVEFLVSFYNNEISEKSEIFDDQFSVERPDGSNFTLKIRSTKLEDSAMYFCASRQGSGNTIYFGEGSWLTVV.